The 2 T cell receptor beta chains in this list originate from one sample, sequenced in a study of CD4 T cells in relation to SARS-CoV-2 and coronaviruses (dated by TCRdb to the early 2020s). Antigens for these TCRs are unknown. CD4+ T cells from unexposed donors were collected before the COVID-19 pandemic (2011-2018). After approximately 11 days of culture, CD4+ T cells were isolated with the EasySep CD4+ T cell isolation kit. The protocol used for the library was the immunoSEQ multiplex PCR assay. The immuneACCESS repertoire file appears here via TCRdb, limited to in-frame rearrangements. These files lack a portion of the clones; in checked studies, under half of the deficit traces to unresolved V genes, and the cause of the others is not known. The sample table records tens of thousands of clones; approximately 80% of these occur just once. 14% to 15% of the sample is taken by the ten largest.

The sequenced material came from CD4+ T cells from PBMCs, cultured in vitro. Receptors were obtained from a human donor in good health.

CDR3 sequence (DNA): TGTGCCAGCAGCTTGGTCTTCGGGGGCGCGGGCTATGGCTACACCTTC. This codes for CASSLVFGGAGYGYTF. The J gene is TRBJ1-2, the V gene TRBV5-6, with a weak D call TRBD1 (6 bases). This CDR3 spans 16 amino acids. Trimming left V 0 bases short and J 4 bases short, with 16 bases between. In germline, CDR1 is SGHDT, CDR2 YYEEEE.

This clone was seen only a few times. DNA for the CDR3: TGTGCCAGCAGCTTGGCCAGTAGGGGGAGAGGCGAGCAGTACTTC. This sequence encodes CASSLASRGRGEQYF. The chain employs TRBV5-4 and TRBJ2-7; D perhaps matches TRBD1 (6 bases). Germline V CDR1 and CDR2: SGHNT, YYREEE (reference sequence). Trimming took 0 bases from V and 6 from J, leaving 16 bases between them. This CDR3 contains 15 residues.